These 22 T cell receptor beta chains originate from one sample sequenced in a study of blood T cell repertoires in COVID-19. Using immunoSEQ multiplex PCR, the repertoire was profiled, and TCRdb retains in-frame clones only, with some absent. The table records about 330,000 clones, around nine tenths of them present only once. Material for sequencing was peripheral blood. All receptors come from a woman aged 45-65 years with active or convalescent COVID-19.

The chain is built from TRBV25-1 and TRBJ2-7, with 7 bases matching TRBD2. CDR1 MGHDK and CDR2 SYGVNS come from the germline V gene. V trimming: 1 base; J trimming: 4 bases; junction bases outside the gene matches: 7. The CDR3 extends over 15 amino acids. The CDR3 spells CASSESGTISYEQYF. The CDR3 bases are TGTGCCAGCAGTGAATCCGGGACTATCTCGTACGAGCAGTACTTC.

The rearrangement links TRBV14 to TRBJ2-5, with 7 bases fitting TRBD1. Trimming removed 2 bases from V and 5 bases from J; junction bases left unmatched: 8. Germline V gene lookup returns CDR1 SGHDN and CDR2 FVKESK. The CDR3 loop spans 15 amino acids. The CDR3 nucleotides are TGTGCCAGCAGCCAACAGGGACAGAAGCAGGAGACCCAGTACTTC. This codes for CASSQQGQKQETQYF.

The J gene is TRBJ1-1, the V gene TRBV2, with 9 nucleotides matching TRBD1. Germline CDR1 is SNHLY and CDR2 is FYNNEI. The CDR3 length is 17 residues. The trim removed 6 bases at V and 1 base at J, leaving 12 bases unmatched. CDR3 coding DNA: TGTGCCAGCAGGACCCCGGGACAGGGAAGTTGGAACACTGAAGCTTTCTTT. Amino acid sequence: CASRTPGQGSWNTEAFF.

This clone was seen only once. Other DNA sequences from this sample encode an identical CDR3 as well. The V gene is TRBV7-2, the J gene TRBJ2-1; no clear D gene. Trimming shortened V by 3 bases and J by 0 bases, and 3 bases separated the two germline ends. Germline V CDR1 and CDR2: SGHTA, FQGNSA. The CDR3 is made up of 13 amino acids. The CDR3 DNA follows: TGTGCCAGCAGCTTGAGCTCCTACAATGAGCAGTTCTTC. Translated, it gives CASSLSSYNEQFF.

The chain employs TRBV4-3 and TRBJ1-1, with D possibly being TRBD1 (5 bases). The CDR3 spans 16 residues. The germline V and J ends were trimmed by 0 bases and 9 bases, with 20 bases remaining between them. The germline CDR1 and CDR2 sequences are LGHNA and YSLEER. CDR3 sequence reads: CASSQDIGQGPGKAFF. The CDR3 DNA follows: TGCGCCAGCAGCCAAGATATCGGACAAGGTCCCGGCAAAGCTTTCTTT.

In its sample, this clone was seen a few times. This chain uses TRBV15 with TRBJ1-4, with TRBD1 matching over 9 bases. The germline V gene encodes CDR1 LNHNV and CDR2 YYDKDF (reference sequence). V was pared by 3 bases and J by 4 bases, with 0 bases of the junction left unmatched. CDR3 length: 14 residues. This CDR3 reads CATSRGQGNEKLFF. The CDR3 DNA follows: TGTGCCACCAGCAGGGGACAGGGTAATGAAAAACTGTTTTTT.

This clone was seen only once. The gene calls are TRBV5-1 and TRBJ2-7, with 8 bases lining up with TRBD1. After removal of 7 bases from V and 7 bases from J, the junction contained 10 bases not matched to a gene. Germline CDR1 is SGHRS and CDR2 is YFSETQ. CDR3 length: 13 amino acids. CDR3 sequence reads: CASAGTGLSEQYF. As DNA, the CDR3 is TGCGCCAGCGCCGGGACAGGTCTATCAGAGCAGTACTTC.

CDR3 DNA sequence: TGCGCCAGCAGCTCAGCAGGGACAGTGGCCTACAATGAGCAGTTCTTC. This gives the protein CASSSAGTVAYNEQFF. V is TRBV5-1 and J is TRBJ2-1, with 7 positions matching TRBD1. The CDR3 length is 16 residues. CDR1 and CDR2 from the germline V gene are SGHRS and YFSETQ. With 3 bases clipped from V and 2 bases from J, the junction kept 8 bases outside the gene matches.

The V gene is TRBV24-1, the J gene TRBJ2-5, with TRBD1 matching 12 bases. V lost 2 bases, J lost 5 bases, and 5 bases stayed unmatched. Germline CDR1 is KGHDR and CDR2 is SFDVKD. There are 16 residues in the CDR3. CDR3 amino acids: CATSDSGTGGQETQYF. CDR3 bases: TGTGCCACCAGTGATTCCGGGACAGGGGGCCAGGAGACCCAGTACTTC.

This chain joins TRBV5-4 and TRBJ2-7, with D unclear. V shed 4 bases and J shed 4 bases, with 9 bases lying between them. This CDR3 has 12 residues. Germline CDR1 SGHNT, CDR2 YYREEE (reference sequence). As DNA, the CDR3 is TGTGCCAGCAGCCCAGACGGGTACGAGCAGTACTTC. Translating it yields CASSPDGYEQYF. The full variable domain, with the rest looked up from reference TRBV5-4 and TRBJ2-7, is ETGVTQSPTHLIKTRGQQVTLRCSSQSGHNTVSWYQQALGQGPQFIFQYYREEENGRGNFPPRFSGLQFPNYSSELNVNALELDDSALYLCASSPDGYEQYFGPGTRLTVT.

J is TRBJ2-5 and V is TRBV19; TRBD1 agrees at 11 bases. Trimming removed 5 bases from V and 2 bases from J; junction bases left unmatched: 4. Germline V gene data show CDR1 as LNHDA and CDR2 as SQIVND (reference sequence). CDR3 length: 15 residues. CDR3 amino acids: CASSVGTGGQETQYF. The CDR3 nucleotides read TGTGCCAGTAGTGTCGGGACAGGGGGGCAAGAGACCCAGTACTTC.

CDR3 DNA: TGTGCCAGCAGTCCCGATGGGGGCGAGCTGTTTTTT. Its translation is CASSPDGGELFF. This sequence joins TRBV6-6 and TRBJ2-2, with TRBD1 as a possible D gene (6 bases). The CDR3 has 12 amino acids. Trimming shortened V by 5 bases and J by 11 bases, and 12 bases separated the two germline ends. Germline loops: CDR1 MNHNY, CDR2 SVGAGI (reference sequence).

This chain links TRBV5-6 with TRBJ1-2; no firm D call. Trimming took off 4 bases at V and 6 bases at J, with 16 bases between the two ends. The CDR3 extends over 14 amino acids. Germline assignment: CDR1 SGHDT and CDR2 YYEEEE. The CDR3 DNA is TGTGCCAGCAGCCAATCCTACATGAGGGATGGCTACACCTTC. Protein: CASSQSYMRDGYTF.

V gene TRBV2 combines with J gene TRBJ1-2; tentatively, D is TRBD1 (5 bases). Trimming took 3 bases from V and 2 from J, leaving 19 bases between them. Germline V gives CDR1 SNHLY, CDR2 FYNNEI. CDR3 size: 17 residues. The CDR3 region is CASSDSWLEGSNYGYTF. The CDR3 coding sequence is TGTGCCAGCAGTGATTCGTGGCTGGAGGGGTCCAACTATGGCTACACCTTC.

The chain links TRBV19 to TRBJ2-7, with 8 bases lining up with TRBD1. The germline V gene has CDR1 LNHDA and CDR2 SQIVND (reference sequence). This CDR3 comprises 14 residues. With 5 bases clipped from V and 0 bases from J, the junction kept 3 bases outside the gene matches. The CDR3 protein is CASSWQGASYEQYF. In DNA form, the CDR3 reads TGTGCCAGTAGTTGGCAGGGGGCCTCCTACGAGCAGTACTTC.

The V and J genes are TRBV6-2 or TRBV6-3 and TRBJ2-3; 11 nucleotides agree with TRBD2. This CDR3 is built from 14 residues. Germline CDR1 and CDR2: MNHEY and SVGEGT. V was pared by 4 bases and J by 6 bases, with 3 bases of the junction left unmatched. The CDR3 sequence is CASSLAGGLDTQYF. CDR3 bases: TGTGCCAGCAGTTTAGCGGGGGGGCTTGATACGCAGTATTTT.

This clone was seen only a few times. This chain connects TRBV18 to TRBJ2-6; 8 bases align to TRBD1. With V trimmed by 6 bases and J by 2 bases, 9 bases remained unmatched. From germline, CDR1 is KGHSH and CDR2 LQKENI. The CDR3 contains 17 residues. The CDR3: CASSPGQGATGANVLTF. The CDR3 nucleotides are TGTGCCAGCTCTCCCGGACAGGGTGCTACTGGGGCCAACGTCCTGACTTTC.

The chain combines TRBV3-1 (or the pseudogene TRBV3-2) with TRBJ2-5; 11 bases align to TRBD2. With V trimmed by 0 bases and J by 7 bases, 1 base remained unmatched. This CDR3 is 14 amino acids long. Germline CDR1 and CDR2: LGHDT and YNNKEL (reference sequence). The CDR3 nucleotides are TGTGCCAGCAGCCAAGAAACTAGCGGGGGGACCCAGTACTTC. It specifies CASSQETSGGTQYF.

This chain links TRBV6-5 with TRBJ2-7; 9 bases are shared with TRBD2. CDR3 length equals 15 residues. CDR1 and CDR2 (germline): MNHEY, SVGAGI. With 6 bases clipped from V and 5 bases from J, the junction kept 11 bases outside the gene matches. The CDR3 protein is CASSLPLAGKNEQYF. In DNA form, the CDR3 reads TGTGCCAGCAGCCTTCCTCTAGCGGGAAAGAACGAGCAGTACTTC.

This sequence joins TRBV14 and TRBJ1-4; no firm D call. This CDR3 has 15 amino acids. Germline values: CDR1 SGHDN, CDR2 FVKESK. The V end was cut by 4 bases, the J end by 0 bases, with 9 bases between. CDR3 sequence reads: CASSRALATNEKLFF. As DNA, the CDR3 is TGTGCCAGCAGCCGGGCCCTTGCAACTAATGAAAAACTGTTTTTT. Based on the CDR3 plus reference TRBV14 and TRBJ1-4, the full variable domain is EAGVTQFPSHSVIEKGQTVTLRCDPISGHDNLYWYRRVMGKEIKFLLHFVKESKQDESGMPNNRFLAERTGGTYSTLKVQPAELEDSGVYFCASSRALATNEKLFFGSGTQLSVL.

This chain links TRBV2 with TRBJ2-3; TRBD1 agrees at 8 bases. Germline loops: CDR1 SNHLY, CDR2 FYNNEI. There are 15 residues in the CDR3. The V gene end was trimmed by 8 bases and the J gene end by 0 bases; junction bases not matched to a gene: 7. The CDR3 region is CASPGTGYSTDTQYF. DNA of the CDR3: TGTGCCAGCCCCGGGACAGGCTATAGCACAGATACGCAGTATTTT.

The chain employs TRBV7-9 and TRBJ2-7; a weak D match, TRBD1 (6 bases). The CDR3 covers 14 residues. Trimming took 3 bases from V and 5 from J, leaving 14 bases between them. CDR1 and CDR2 from the germline V gene are SEHNR and FQNEAQ (reference sequence). CDR3 DNA: TGTGCCAGCAGCTTTGGGGGCTTGGGCGACGAGCAGTACTTC. This sequence encodes CASSFGGLGDEQYF.